The rows below give T cell receptor beta chains drawn from one sample of a study of blood T cell repertoires in COVID-19. Measured with immunoSEQ multiplex PCR; TCRdb has only the in-frame clones, and not every one. The table lists some 100,000 clones, just under 90% of them singletons. The specimen sequenced was peripheral blood. All receptors come from a human donor in a cohort sampled during active COVID-19. The CDR3 runs from the conserved cysteine through the conserved F or W. The D gene is left open where the match is weak. Size is omitted from some rows. Given values are once, few, many or a class for expanded clones.

clone size	V gene	D gene	J gene	CDR3 DNA	CDR3 protein
NA	TRBV7-8	NA	TRBJ2-3	TGTGCCAGCAGCTTATATCTGGGGGGGCCAGATACGCAGTATTTT	CASSLYLGGPDTQYF
once	TRBV5-1	TRBD1	TRBJ1-6	TGCGCCAGCAGCCCGCGGACAGGGGACAATTCACCCCTCCACTTT	CASSPRTGDNSPLHF
NA	TRBV14	NA	TRBJ2-7	TGTGCCAGCAGCCAAGATAACGGTTACGAGCAGTACTTC	CASSQDNGYEQYF
once	TRBV4-1	TRBD2	TRBJ2-3	TGCGCCAGCAGCCCGTTACACGGAGCGGGGGGAGCGGGTACGCAGTATTTT	CASSPLHGAGGAGTQYF
NA	TRBV5-4	TRBD2	TRBJ2-3	TGTGCCAGCAGCTTGAAACTAGCGGGGGGGCCTCTCATCACAGATACGCAGTATTTT	CASSLKLAGGPLITDTQYF
NA	TRBV5-4	TRBD1	TRBJ2-1	TGTGCCAGCAGCTCTCAGGGGGCTTCCTACAATGAGCAGTTCTTC	CASSSQGASYNEQFF
NA	TRBV7-9	TRBD1	TRBJ1-1	TGTGCCAGCAGCTCACCGGGACAGTCGAACACTGAAGCTTTCTTT	CASSSPGQSNTEAFF
NA	TRBV6-6	NA	TRBJ1-1	TGTGCCATCCATTACGGGGGGAGTCCCACTGAAGCTTTCTTT	CAIHYGGSPTEAFF
NA	TRBV7-9	TRBD1	TRBJ1-2	TGTGCCAGCAGCTTGGGACAGGGGGCGGCTAACTATGGCTACACCTTC	CASSLGQGAANYGYTF
NA	TRBV28	TRBD1	TRBJ1-2	TGTGCCAGCAGCTATGGGACAGGGCCCTATGGCTACACCTTC	CASSYGTGPYGYTF
NA	TRBV2	NA	TRBJ2-2	TGTGCCAGCCAAAATGGGAGGGGGGGGAGCGGGGAGCTGTTTTTT	CASQNGRGGSGELFF
NA	TRBV5-6	TRBD1	TRBJ1-2	TGTGCCAGCAGCGGGACAGGGCCCCATGGCTACACCTTC	CASSGTGPHGYTF
once	TRBV5-1	TRBD1	TRBJ2-3	TGCGCCAGCAGCTTGGCCAGGGGGACAGATACGCAGTATTTT	CASSLARGTDTQYF
NA	TRBV12-3/TRBV12-4	TRBD1	TRBJ1-2	TGTGCCAGCAGGAGGACAGGCGACTATGGCTACACCTTC	CASRRTGDYGYTF
once	TRBV5-1	TRBD1	TRBJ2-7	TGCGCCAGCAGCCCCCGGACAGGGCAGGACGAGCAGTACTTC	CASSPRTGQDEQYF
NA	TRBV5-1	TRBD1	TRBJ1-5	TGCGCCAGCAGCCCGGGAGGGGGCAGGGGCAATCAGCCCCAGCATTTT	CASSPGGGRGNQPQHF
NA	TRBV7-3	TRBD1	TRBJ1-1	TGTGCCAGCAGCTCAACAGGGGTGAACACTGAAGCTTTCTTT	CASSSTGVNTEAFF
NA	TRBV10-3	TRBD1	TRBJ1-1	TGTGCCATCACCCCGGGACAGGGGTACACTGAAGCTTTCTTT	CAITPGQGYTEAFF
once	TRBV3-1/TRBV3-2	NA	TRBJ1-2	TGTGCCAGCAGCCAAGGTGAAAGGAGCTATGGCTACACCTTC	CASSQGERSYGYTF
NA	TRBV7-3	TRBD2	TRBJ2-2	TGTGCCAGCAGCATGCTAGCGGGGGGGCCCCGCACCGGGGAGCTGTTTTTT	CASSMLAGGPRTGELFF
NA	TRBV18	NA	TRBJ1-6	TGTGCCAGCTCACCTGGGGCAGGGTTAAATTCACCCCTCCACTTT	CASSPGAGLNSPLHF
NA	TRBV28	TRBD2	TRBJ2-7	TGTGCCAGCAGTACCTTACTTGCATGGGCTAGCGGCTCCTACGAGCAGTACTTC	CASSTLLAWASGSYEQYF
NA	TRBV5-1	TRBD2	TRBJ2-3	TGCGCCAGCAGCCCTCTAGCGGGAGTGAGCACAGATACGCAGTATTTT	CASSPLAGVSTDTQYF
once	TRBV28	NA	TRBJ2-7	TGTGCCAGCAGTTTTTTATCGTACGAGCAGTACTTC	CASSFLSYEQYF
once	TRBV18	TRBD1	TRBJ2-3	TGTGCCAGCTCACCACAGAGACCCGACAGGGTTAGCACAGATACGCAGTATTTT	CASSPQRPDRVSTDTQYF
NA	TRBV19	TRBD1	TRBJ1-2	TGTGCCAGTAGTACCCAGGGACAGGGATCTAACTATGGCTACACCTTC	CASSTQGQGSNYGYTF
NA	TRBV3-1/TRBV3-2	NA	TRBJ1-3	TGTGCCAGCAGCCAATGGGACAAGCGAAACACCATATATTTT	CASSQWDKRNTIYF
NA	TRBV15	NA	TRBJ2-1	TGTGCCACCCAGCAGGACAGAGGCAGATACAATGAGCAGTTCTTC	CATQQDRGRYNEQFF
NA	TRBV10-3	NA	TRBJ1-1	TGTGCCATCAGTGAGAACACCGACACTGAAGCTTTCTTT	CAISENTDTEAFF
NA	TRBV4-1	TRBD2	TRBJ2-1	TGCGCCAGCAGCCAAGATCGGACTAGCGGGGACAATGAGCAGTTCTTC	CASSQDRTSGDNEQFF
NA	TRBV6-4	NA	TRBJ2-7	TGTGCCAGCAGTGACTCGAGGGTGGTGGGGGAGCAGTACTTC	CASSDSRVVGEQYF
NA	TRBV9	NA	TRBJ2-3	TGTGCCAGCAGCGCCTACACAGATACGCAGTATTTT	CASSAYTDTQYF